There are a few counts of the clone carrying this T cell receptor (beta chain). Its target is not known. The sample originates from a study of T cell repertoires in cytomegalovirus infection. Study at large: Indications of both CMV infection and matching HLA type were provided by public TCR beta signatures. General study points: Ex vivo, HLA-C-restricted CMV-specific TCR beta clonotypes prevailed over the rest of the response.

TCRdb reprocessed the reads via MiXCR and lists one record per CDR3 protein. The sample contains approximately 730,000 distinct CDR3 sequences, around a third of which appear only once. The source is a human donor in good health (CMV status not recorded). Some clones in this sample may be carry-over from other donors' samples. Sequenced here: cultured PBMCs, sampled from culture after CMV antigen stimulation.

CDR3 DNA: TGTGCCAGCAGTTACGGGTATGGCTACACCTTC. It encodes CASSYGYGYTF. V usage is TRBV6-2 or TRBV6-3 and J usage is TRBJ1-2; no reliable D call. Per germline, CDR1 MNHEY and CDR2 SVGEGT. V was trimmed by 2 bases and J by 5 bases, leaving 3 bases between them. The CDR3 consists of 11 residues.